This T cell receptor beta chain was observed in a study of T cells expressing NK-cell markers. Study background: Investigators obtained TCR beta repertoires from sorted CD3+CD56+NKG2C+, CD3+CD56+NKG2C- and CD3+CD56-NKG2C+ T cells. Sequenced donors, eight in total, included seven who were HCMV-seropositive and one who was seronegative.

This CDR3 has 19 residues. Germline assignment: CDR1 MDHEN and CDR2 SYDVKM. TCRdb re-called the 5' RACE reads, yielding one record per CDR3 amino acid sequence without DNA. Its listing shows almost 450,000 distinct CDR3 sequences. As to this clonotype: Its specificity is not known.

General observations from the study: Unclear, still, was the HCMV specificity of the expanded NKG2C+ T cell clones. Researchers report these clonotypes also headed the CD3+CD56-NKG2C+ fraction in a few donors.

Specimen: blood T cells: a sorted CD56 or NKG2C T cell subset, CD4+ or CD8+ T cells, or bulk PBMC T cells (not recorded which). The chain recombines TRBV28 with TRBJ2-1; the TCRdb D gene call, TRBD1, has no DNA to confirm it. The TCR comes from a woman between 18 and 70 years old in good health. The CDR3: CASSLTALGTTYSYNEQFF.